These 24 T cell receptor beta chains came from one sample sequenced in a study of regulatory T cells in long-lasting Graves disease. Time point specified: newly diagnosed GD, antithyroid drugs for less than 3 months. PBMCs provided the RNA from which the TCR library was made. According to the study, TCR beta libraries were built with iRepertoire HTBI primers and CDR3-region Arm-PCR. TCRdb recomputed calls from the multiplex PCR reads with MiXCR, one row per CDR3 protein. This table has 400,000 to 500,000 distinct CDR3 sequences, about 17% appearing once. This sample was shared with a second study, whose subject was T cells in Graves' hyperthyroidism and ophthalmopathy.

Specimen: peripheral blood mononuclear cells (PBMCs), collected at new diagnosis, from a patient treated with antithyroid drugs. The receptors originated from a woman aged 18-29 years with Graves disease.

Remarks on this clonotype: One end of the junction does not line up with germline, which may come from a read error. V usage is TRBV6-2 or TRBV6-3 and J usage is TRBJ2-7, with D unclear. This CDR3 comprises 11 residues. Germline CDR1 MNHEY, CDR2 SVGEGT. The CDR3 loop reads CASSYSVLVRF. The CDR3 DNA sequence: TGTGCCAGCAGTTACTCGGTTCTAGTACGCTTC.

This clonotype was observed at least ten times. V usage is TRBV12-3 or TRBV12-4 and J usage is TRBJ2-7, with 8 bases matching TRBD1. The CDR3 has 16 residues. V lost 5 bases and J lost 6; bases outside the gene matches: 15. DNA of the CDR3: TGTGCCAGCAGTCCAAATAGCGGAGGGACAGGTCTCGAGCAGTACTTC. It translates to CASSPNSGGTGLEQYF.

The CDR3 nucleotides are TGTGCCAGCAGCGCACCCGGGGGGGGGGGTTTTTACAATGAGCAGTTCTTC. It yields the protein CASSAPGGGGFYNEQFF. The chain joins TRBV11-2 to TRBJ2-1, with TRBD2 matching 8 bases. CDR1 and CDR2 (germline): SGHAT, FQNNGV. V was clipped by 5 bases and J by 4 bases; unmatched bases: 13. CDR3 length: 17 amino acids.

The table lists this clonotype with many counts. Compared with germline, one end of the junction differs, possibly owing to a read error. In DNA form, the CDR3 reads TGCGCCAGCAGTGAGCAACGGTGGACCACGAACACCGGGGAGCTGTTTTTT. It specifies CASSEQRWTTNTGELFF. The chain recombines TRBV6-2 or TRBV6-3 with TRBJ2-2, with D uncertain. The CDR3 is made up of 17 amino acids. From germline, CDR1 is MNHEY and CDR2 SVGEGT.

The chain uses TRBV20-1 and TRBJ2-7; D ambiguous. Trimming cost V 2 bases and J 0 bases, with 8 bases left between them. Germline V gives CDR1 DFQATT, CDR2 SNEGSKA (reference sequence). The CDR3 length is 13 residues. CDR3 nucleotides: TGCAGTGCTAGATCCGGATTCTCCTACGAGCAGTACTTC. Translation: CSARSGFSYEQYF.

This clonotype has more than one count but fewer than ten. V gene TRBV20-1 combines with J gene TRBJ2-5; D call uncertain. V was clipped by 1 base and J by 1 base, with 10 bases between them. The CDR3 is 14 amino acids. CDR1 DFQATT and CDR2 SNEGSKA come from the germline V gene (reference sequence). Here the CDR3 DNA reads TGCAGTGCTAGAGGAACGGGCGCCCAAGAGACCCAGTACTTC. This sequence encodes CSARGTGAQETQYF.

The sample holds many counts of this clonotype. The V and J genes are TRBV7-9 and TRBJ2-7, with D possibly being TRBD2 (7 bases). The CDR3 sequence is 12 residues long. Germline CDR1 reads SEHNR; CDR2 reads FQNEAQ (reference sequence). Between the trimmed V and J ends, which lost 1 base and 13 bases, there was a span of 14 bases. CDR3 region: CASSLEQGGLYF. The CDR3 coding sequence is TGTGCCAGCAGCTTAGAACAGGGAGGGCTCTACTTC.

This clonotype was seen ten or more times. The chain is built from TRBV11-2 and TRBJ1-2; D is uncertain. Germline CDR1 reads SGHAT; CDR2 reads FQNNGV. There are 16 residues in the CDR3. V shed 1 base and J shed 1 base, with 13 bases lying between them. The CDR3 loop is CASSLANRGHNYGYTF. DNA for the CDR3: TGTGCCAGCAGCTTAGCCAATCGAGGGCATAACTATGGCTACACCTTC.

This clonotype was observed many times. The CDR3 nucleotides are TGTGCCAGCAGCTTAACGATTCGTGGCGAGCAGTACTTC. Protein sequence: CASSLTIRGEQYF. This sequence joins TRBV7-3 and TRBJ2-7; no firm D call. The CDR3 is 13 residues long. The germline CDR1 and CDR2 sequences are SGHTA and FQGTGA. Trimming removed 0 bases from V and 6 bases from J, with 9 bases in between. Using reference TRBV7-3 and TRBJ2-7 for the parts outside the CDR3, the full variable domain is GAGVSQTPSNKVTEKGKYVELRCDPISGHTALYWYRQSLGQGPEFLIYFQGTGAADDSGLPNDRFFAVRPEGSVSTLKIQRTERGDSAVYLCASSLTIRGEQYFGPGTRLTVT.

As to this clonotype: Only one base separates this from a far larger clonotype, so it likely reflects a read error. The CDR3 DNA is TGTGCCAGCAGCTTAGTGGCTAGCGGGATTTTCAATGAGCAGTTCTTC. Translated, it gives CASSLVASGIFNEQFF. The gene calls are TRBV12-3 or TRBV12-4 and TRBJ2-1; 9 bases match TRBD2. The CDR3 consists of 16 residues.

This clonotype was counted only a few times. CDR3 residues: CASSYLTGHLSSGANVLTF. The CDR3 DNA follows: TGTGCCAGCAGTTACTTAACGGGCCATTTAAGCTCTGGGGCCAACGTCCTGACTTTC. The V call is TRBV6-5, the J call TRBJ2-6; no clear D. This CDR3 has 19 amino acids. Trimming pared 1 base from V and 0 bases from J, leaving 16 bases between. Germline V gene lookup returns CDR1 MNHEY and CDR2 SVGAGI.

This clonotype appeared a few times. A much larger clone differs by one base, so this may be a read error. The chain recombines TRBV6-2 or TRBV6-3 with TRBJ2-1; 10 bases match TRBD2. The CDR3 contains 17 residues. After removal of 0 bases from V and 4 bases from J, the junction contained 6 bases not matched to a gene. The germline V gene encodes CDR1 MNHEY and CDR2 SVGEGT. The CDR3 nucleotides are TGTGCCAGCAGTTACTCTCTGGGACTAGCGACATACAATGAGCAGTTCTTC. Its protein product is CASSYSLGLATYNEQFF.

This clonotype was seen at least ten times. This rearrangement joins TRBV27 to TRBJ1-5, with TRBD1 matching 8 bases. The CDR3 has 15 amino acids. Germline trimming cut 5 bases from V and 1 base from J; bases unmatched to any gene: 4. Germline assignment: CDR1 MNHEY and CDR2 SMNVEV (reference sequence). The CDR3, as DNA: TGTGCCAGCAGTCTCAGGGGGCACAGCAATCAGCCCCAGCATTTT. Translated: CASSLRGHSNQPQHF.

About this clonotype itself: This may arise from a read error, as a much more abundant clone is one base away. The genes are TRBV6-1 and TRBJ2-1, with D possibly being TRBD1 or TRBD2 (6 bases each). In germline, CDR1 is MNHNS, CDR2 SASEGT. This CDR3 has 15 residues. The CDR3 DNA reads TGTGCCAGCAGTCTACGGGGGCCATGGGGGGATGAGCAGTCCTTC. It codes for CASSLRGPWGDEQSF.

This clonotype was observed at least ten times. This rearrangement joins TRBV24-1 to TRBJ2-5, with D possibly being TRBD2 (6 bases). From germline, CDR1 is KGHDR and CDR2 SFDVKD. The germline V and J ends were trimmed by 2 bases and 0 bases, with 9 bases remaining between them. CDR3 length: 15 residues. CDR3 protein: CATSDSGVNQETQYF. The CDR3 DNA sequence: TGTGCCACCAGTGATTCGGGGGTAAACCAAGAGACCCAGTACTTC.

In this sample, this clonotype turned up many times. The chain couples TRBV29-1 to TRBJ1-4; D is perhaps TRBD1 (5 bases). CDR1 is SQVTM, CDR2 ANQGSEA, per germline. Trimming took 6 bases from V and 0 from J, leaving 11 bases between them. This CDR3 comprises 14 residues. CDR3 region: CSVAGSPTNEKLFF. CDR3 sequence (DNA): TGCAGCGTCGCAGGGTCGCCAACTAATGAAAAACTGTTTTTT.

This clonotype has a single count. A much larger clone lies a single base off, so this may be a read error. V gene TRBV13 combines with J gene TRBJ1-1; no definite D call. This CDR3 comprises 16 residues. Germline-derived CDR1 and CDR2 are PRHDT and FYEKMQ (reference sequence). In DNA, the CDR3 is TGTGCCAGCAGCTTAGTTGGGGAGGGAATGAACACTGAAACTTTCTTT. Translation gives CASSLVGEGMNTETFF.

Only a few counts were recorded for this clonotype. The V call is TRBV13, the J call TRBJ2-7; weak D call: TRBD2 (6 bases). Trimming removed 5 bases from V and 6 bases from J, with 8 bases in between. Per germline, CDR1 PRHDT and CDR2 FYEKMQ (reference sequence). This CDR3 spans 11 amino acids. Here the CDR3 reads CASSRRGEQYF. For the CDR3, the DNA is TGTGCCAGCAGCCGGCGGGGCGAGCAGTACTTC.

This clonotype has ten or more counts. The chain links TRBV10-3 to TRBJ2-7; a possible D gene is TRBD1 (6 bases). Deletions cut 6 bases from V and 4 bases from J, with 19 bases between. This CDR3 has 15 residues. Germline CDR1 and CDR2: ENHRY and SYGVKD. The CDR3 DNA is TGTGCCATCAGCCACACCCAGTCAGGGGCTTACGAGCAGTACTTC. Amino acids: CAISHTQSGAYEQYF.

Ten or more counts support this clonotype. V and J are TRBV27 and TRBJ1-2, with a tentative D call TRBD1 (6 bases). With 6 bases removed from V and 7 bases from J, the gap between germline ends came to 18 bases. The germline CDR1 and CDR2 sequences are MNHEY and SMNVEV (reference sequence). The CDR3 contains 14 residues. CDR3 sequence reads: CASSLNRETFGYTF. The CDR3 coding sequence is TGTGCCAGCAGCCTAAACAGGGAAACGTTTGGCTACACCTTC.

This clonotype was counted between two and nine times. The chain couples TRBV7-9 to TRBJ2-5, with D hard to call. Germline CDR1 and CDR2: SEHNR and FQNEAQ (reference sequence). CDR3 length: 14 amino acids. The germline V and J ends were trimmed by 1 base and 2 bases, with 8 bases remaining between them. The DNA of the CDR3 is TGTGCCAGCAGCTTAGAAACGGTGCAAGAGACCCAGTACTTC. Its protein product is CASSLETVQETQYF.

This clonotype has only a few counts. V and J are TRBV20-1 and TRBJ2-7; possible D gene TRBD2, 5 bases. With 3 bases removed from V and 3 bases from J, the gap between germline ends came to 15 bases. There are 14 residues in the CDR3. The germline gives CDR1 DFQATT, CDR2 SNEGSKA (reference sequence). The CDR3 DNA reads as TGCAGTGCTAGCGGCCGTGAGGGCCTCTACGAGCAGTACTTC. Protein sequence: CSASGREGLYEQYF.

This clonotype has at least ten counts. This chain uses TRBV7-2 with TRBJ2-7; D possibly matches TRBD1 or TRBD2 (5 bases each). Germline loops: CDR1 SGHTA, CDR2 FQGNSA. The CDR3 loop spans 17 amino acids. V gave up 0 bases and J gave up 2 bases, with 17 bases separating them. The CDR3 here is CASSLAHTGQATYEQYF. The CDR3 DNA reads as TGTGCCAGCAGCTTAGCGCACACGGGGCAAGCCACCTACGAGCAGTACTTC.

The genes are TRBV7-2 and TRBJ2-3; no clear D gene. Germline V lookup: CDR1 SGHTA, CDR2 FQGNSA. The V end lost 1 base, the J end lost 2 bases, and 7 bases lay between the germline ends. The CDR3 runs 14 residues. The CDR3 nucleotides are TGTGCCAGCAGCTTAGATGCGGACACAGATACGCAGTATTTT. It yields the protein CASSLDADTDTQYF. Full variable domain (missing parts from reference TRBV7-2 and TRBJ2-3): GAGVSQSPSNKVTEKGKDVELRCDPISGHTALYWYRQSLGQGLEFLIYFQGNSAPDKSGLPSDRFSAERTGGSVSTLTIQRTQQEDSAVYLCASSLDADTDTQYFGPGTRLTVL.